These 6 T cell receptor beta chains originate from one sample sequenced in a study of blood T cell repertoires in COVID-19. Assay: immunoSEQ multiplex PCR; the TCRdb copy retains only in-frame clones and omits some. The sample holds 200,000 to 300,000 clones; around 89% are singletons and the top ten take 8.8%. The material sequenced was PBMCs or T cells enriched from blood (not recorded which). These TCRs come from a man aged 35 to 55 who had recovered from COVID-19.

This clone was picked up a small number of times. The rearrangement joins TRBV18 to TRBJ1-5; 8 positions match TRBD1. CDR3 length: 18 residues. The V gene's germline CDR1 is KGHSH and CDR2 LQKENI. V gave up 3 bases and J gave up 5 bases; unmatched junction bases: 15. The CDR3 protein is CASSPGGLTGGRDQPQHF. DNA of the CDR3: TGTGCCAGCTCACCCGGGGGACTTACAGGGGGTAGAGATCAGCCCCAGCATTTT. The full variable domain, rest sourced from reference TRBV18 and TRBJ1-5, is NAGVMQNPRHLVRRRGQEARLRCSPMKGHSHVYWYRQLPEEGLKFMVYLQKENIIDESGMPKERFSAEFPKEGPSILRIQQVVRGDSAAYFCASSPGGLTGGRDQPQHFGDGTRLSIL.

This chain connects TRBV7-3 to TRBJ2-2; the match to TRBD1 covers 7 bases. CDR3 length: 16 residues. Germline V gene data show CDR1 as SGHTA and CDR2 as FQGTGA. The ends lost 5 bases at V and 3 bases at J; junction bases unmatched: 9. The CDR3 sequence: CASSANEGAYTGELFF. The CDR3 nucleotides read TGTGCCAGCAGCGCCAACGAGGGGGCCTACACCGGGGAGCTGTTTTTT.

V is TRBV11-1 and J is TRBJ1-3; no clear D gene. Germline V lookup: CDR1 SGHAT, CDR2 FQDESV (reference sequence). The germline V and J ends were trimmed by 3 bases and 7 bases, with 7 bases remaining between them. The CDR3 runs to 12 residues. The CDR3: CASSFPRNTIYF. The CDR3 DNA sequence: TGTGCCAGCAGCTTTCCGCGGAACACCATATATTTT.

The chain recombines TRBV3-1 (or the pseudogene TRBV3-2) with TRBJ1-2, with a possible D match to TRBD1 (5 bases). The CDR3 totals 15 residues. V gave up 1 base and J gave up 7 bases, with 16 bases separating them. The germline CDR1 and CDR2 sequences are LGHDT and YNNKEL (reference sequence). CDR3 DNA: TGTGCCAGCAGCCAAGCCATGGGGGACTTACGTGGCTACACCTTC. This codes for CASSQAMGDLRGYTF.

The chain has TRBV9 and TRBJ2-1; the match to TRBD2 covers 13 bases. Per germline, CDR1 SGDLS and CDR2 YYNGEE. V shed 5 bases, J shed 7 bases, and the junction held 6 bases outside the gene matches. The CDR3 covers 15 residues. CDR3 in amino acids: CASSQLAGGLNEQFF. CDR3 DNA: TGTGCCAGCAGTCAACTAGCGGGAGGGTTAAATGAGCAGTTCTTC.

This clone has a handful of counts. V is TRBV27 and J is TRBJ1-2; 7 bases are a match to TRBD1. The CDR3 is 14 residues long. Per the germline V gene, CDR1 is MNHEY and CDR2 is SMNVEV (reference sequence). V lost 4 bases and J lost 8; bases outside the gene matches: 10. CDR3: CASSSSGGQLGYTF. In DNA, the CDR3 is TGTGCCAGCAGTTCATCAGGGGGACAGTTGGGCTACACCTTC.